The 6 T cell receptor beta chains below were found in one sample sequenced in a study of blood T cell repertoires in COVID-19. Some clones are missing from TCRdb's copy, which holds only in-frame ones; the method was immunoSEQ multiplex PCR. The table records about 480,000 clones, roughly nine tenths of them present only once. Sequenced material: peripheral blood. The source of these receptors is a man between 18 and 35 years old with COVID-19, enrolled during active disease.

The chain carries TRBV11-3 and TRBJ2-1, with 14 bases that match TRBD2. The germline V gene encodes CDR1 SGHNT and CDR2 YENEEA. This CDR3 has 15 residues. J gave up 6 bases and V 4 bases, and 2 bases lay outside the gene matches. In DNA, the CDR3 is TGTGCCAGCAGCTCCGGGACTAGCGGGAGCAATGAGCAGTTCTTC. Encoded protein: CASSSGTSGSNEQFF.

The chain carries TRBV7-2 and TRBJ2-2, with 8 positions matching TRBD2. Unmatched junction bases numbered 16, after V lost 5 bases and J lost 5 bases. The CDR3 has 18 residues. In germline, CDR1 is SGHTA, CDR2 FQGNSA. The CDR3 nucleotides are TGTGCCAGCAGCCTGGAAACGGGAGGGCTCCGGGGGACCGGGGAGCTGTTTTTT. Protein: CASSLETGGLRGTGELFF. The full variable domain, with the rest looked up from reference TRBV7-2 and TRBJ2-2, is GAGVSQSPSNKVTEKGKDVELRCDPISGHTALYWYRQSLGQGLEFLIYFQGNSAPDKSGLPSDRFSAERTGGSVSTLTIQRTQQEDSAVYLCASSLETGGLRGTGELFFGEGSRLTVL.

The chain couples TRBV6-5 to TRBJ1-2; 10 bases align to TRBD1. V was clipped by 8 bases and J by 4 bases; unmatched bases: 10. The length of the CDR3 is 15 residues. Looked up from germline, CDR1 is MNHEY and CDR2 is SVGAGI. DNA of the CDR3: TGTGCCAGCTTACGGCCGGGACAGGGGTCCTATGGCTACACCTTC. It codes for CASLRPGQGSYGYTF.

The chain uses TRBV7-9 and TRBJ1-6, with D unresolved. Trimming shortened V by 3 bases and J by 8 bases, and 23 bases separated the two germline ends. CDR3 size: 18 residues. Germline CDR1 is SEHNR and CDR2 is FQNEAQ (reference sequence). The CDR3 nucleotides are TGTGCCAGCAGCTTCGCACCGCGGGGAGGGTACAGCGATTCACCCCTCCACTTT. This sequence encodes CASSFAPRGGYSDSPLHF.

A single count supports this clone. Different DNA sequences within this sample yield the same CDR3. V is TRBV30 and J is TRBJ2-7, with 9 bases that match TRBD1. Looked up from germline, CDR1 is GTSNPN and CDR2 is SVGIG (reference sequence). This CDR3 spans 13 amino acids. Trimming removed 0 bases from V and 4 bases from J; junction bases left unmatched: 1. The CDR3 sequence: CAWSVGTGYEQYF. CDR3 in DNA: TGTGCCTGGAGTGTCGGGACAGGGTACGAGCAGTACTTC.

This rearrangement joins TRBV5-1 to TRBJ1-3; D is perhaps TRBD1 (6 bases). The length of the CDR3 is 15 residues. V was cut by 0 bases and J by 8 bases, with 15 bases left in between. Germline V lookup: CDR1 SGHRS, CDR2 YFSETQ. The DNA for the CDR3 is TGCGCCAGCAGCTTGGGAAACAGGGTTTCCGACACCATATATTTT. It encodes CASSLGNRVSDTIYF.